These T cell receptor beta chains were read from a single sample in a study of blood T cell repertoires in COVID-19. Generated by immunoSEQ multiplex PCR, the TCRdb table keeps only in-frame clones and is missing some. The table records about 66,000 clones, about 86% of them present only once. What was sequenced was peripheral blood. These receptors were taken from a man in his forties or fifties with active COVID-19. CDR3s include the opening cysteine and the closing phenylalanine or tryptophan. The D gene is left open where the match is weak. Clone sizes are given selectively: once, few, many, or a class where the clone is expanded.

-	TRBV5-1	TRBJ2-7	-	TGCGCCAGCAGCTTGGGTCTTGGGACTGAAACCTACGAGCAGTACTTC	CASSLGLGTETYEQYF
-	TRBV5-1	TRBJ1-1	few	TGCGCCAGCAGCTTGGGACAGATGAACACTGAAGCTTTCTTT	CASSLGQMNTEAFF
TRBD2	TRBV11-3	TRBJ2-1	-	TGTGCCAGCAGCTTAGGCGGGGGGTCCTACAATGAGCAGTTCTTC	CASSLGGGSYNEQFF
TRBD1	TRBV28	TRBJ1-5	-	TGTGCCAGCAGTTACGACAGGGGGGACAATCAGCCCCAGCATTTT	CASSYDRGDNQPQHF
-	TRBV6-5	TRBJ1-2	-	TGTGCCACTCGCATGTCCGGTGGCTATGGCTACACCTTC	CATRMSGGYGYTF
-	TRBV6-6	TRBJ2-5	-	TGTGCCACCGCGCGGGGCGGGGTGGTATTGGAGACCCAGTACTTC	CATARGGVVLETQYF
-	TRBV20-1	TRBJ2-1	-	TGCAGTGCTAGACTGGCGGCCGGGCAGTTCTTC	CSARLAAGQFF
-	TRBV19	TRBJ2-1	-	TGTGCCAGTAGTATAAAGGCGGCTAGCGAGTACAATGAGCAGTTCTTC	CASSIKAASEYNEQFF
TRBD1	TRBV28	TRBJ2-2	-	TGTGCCAGCAGCTTTACCGACAGGGGACCCGGGGAGCTGTTTTTT	CASSFTDRGPGELFF
TRBD1	TRBV19	TRBJ1-2	few	TGTGCCAGTAGAACACCGGGACAGTATGGCTACACCTTC	CASRTPGQYGYTF
-	TRBV18	TRBJ2-1	-	TGTGCCAGCTCACCACAGTCCGGAGATGAGCAGTTCTTC	CASSPQSGDEQFF
-	TRBV5-5	TRBJ2-1	-	TGTGCCAGCAGCGCCCGTGAGGGACTTCTCTACAATGAGCAGTTCTTC	CASSAREGLLYNEQFF
-	TRBV3-1/TRBV3-2	TRBJ1-1	-	TGTGCCAGCAGACGGGACAACCGGAACACTGAAGCTTTCTTT	CASRRDNRNTEAFF
-	TRBV18	TRBJ2-1	-	TGTGCCAGCTCATTTTCATACAGGGTTAATGAGCAGTTCTTC	CASSFSYRVNEQFF
TRBD2	TRBV27	TRBJ2-3	-	TGTGCCAGCAGTTTATCCACTAGCGGCACAGATACGCAGTATTTT	CASSLSTSGTDTQYF
-	TRBV5-1	TRBJ2-5	-	TGCGCCAGCAGCTTAATGGGACTTCAAGAGACCCAGTACTTC	CASSLMGLQETQYF
-	TRBV27	TRBJ1-6	-	TGTGCCAGCAGTTTACTCCAGGGAGGCAATTCACCCCTCCACTTT	CASSLLQGGNSPLHF
-	TRBV7-2	TRBJ2-1	-	TGTGCCAGCAGCTTATCACCCCCCGGGGGCTACAATGAGCAGTTCTTC	CASSLSPPGGYNEQFF
-	TRBV11-2	TRBJ1-4	-	TGTGCCAGCAGCTTAGGGCCGACTAATGAAAAACTGTTTTTT	CASSLGPTNEKLFF
-	TRBV12-5	TRBJ1-2	-	TGTGCTAGTGGTTTGGTACCTAATAACTATGGCTACACCTTC	CASGLVPNNYGYTF
-	TRBV27	TRBJ1-2	few	TGTGCCAGCTCCAGCCGACGCGGCAGGGGATATTATGGCTACACCTTC	CASSSRRGRGYYGYTF
TRBD1	TRBV5-6	TRBJ2-3	-	TGTGCCAGCAGCTCGGGACAGGGCTGGCCAGATACGCAGTATTTT	CASSSGQGWPDTQYF
-	TRBV10-3	TRBJ2-5	-	TGTGCCATCAGTGAGTCAGGGGCGTACCAAGAGACCCAGTACTTC	CAISESGAYQETQYF
TRBD2	TRBV6-1	TRBJ2-3	-	TGTGCCAGCAGTGAACTAGCGGGAGGGCCAGATACGCAGTATTTT	CASSELAGGPDTQYF
TRBD1	TRBV6-6	TRBJ2-5	-	TGTGCCAGCAGTCCCGGGACAGGGGGGTTTGGGACCCAGTACTTC	CASSPGTGGFGTQYF
-	TRBV19	TRBJ2-1	-	TGTGCCAGTAGTGCTGGGCCGGAGCAGTTCTTC	CASSAGPEQFF
TRBD1	TRBV5-1	TRBJ1-6	-	TGCGCCAGCAGCTTGAACAGGGGTGTACCTAATTCACCCCTCCACTTT	CASSLNRGVPNSPLHF
TRBD1	TRBV7-8	TRBJ1-5	-	TGTGCCAGCAGCCCTGGACAGGGGGCAGGCAATCAGCCCCAGCATTTT	CASSPGQGAGNQPQHF
TRBD2	TRBV18	TRBJ2-1	-	TGTGCCAGCCAGAGCGGGGGGCCTTACAATGAGCAGTTCTTC	CASQSGGPYNEQFF
-	TRBV5-6	TRBJ1-4	once	TGTGCCAGTGGGTTGGCGGGAGCTAATGAAAAACTGTTTTTT	CASGLAGANEKLFF
-	TRBV6-4	TRBJ2-2	-	TGTGCCAGCGAACTAGGGTTGAACACCGGGGAGCTGTTTTTT	CASELGLNTGELFF